This TCR beta chain was found in a study of T cell changes during pregnancy in multiple sclerosis. The length of the CDR3 is 16 residues. Per germline, CDR1 SGHAT and CDR2 FQNNGV. Trimming cost V 3 bases and J 0 bases, with 12 bases left between them. Only in-frame clones appear in the TCRdb table, and some are missing; sequencing was by immunoSEQ multiplex PCR. The sample has some 60,000 clones, roughly 90% seen once. The rearrangement joins TRBV11-2 to TRBJ1-3; D gene ambiguous. The clonotype comes from a female donor in good health, enrolled as a control in a pregnancy study. The specimen was peripheral blood, collected in the first trimester of pregnancy. CDR3 sequence (DNA): TGTGCCAGCAGCTTTTTAGCAACCACCTCTGGAAACACCATATATTTT. This sequence encodes CASSFLATTSGNTIYF.